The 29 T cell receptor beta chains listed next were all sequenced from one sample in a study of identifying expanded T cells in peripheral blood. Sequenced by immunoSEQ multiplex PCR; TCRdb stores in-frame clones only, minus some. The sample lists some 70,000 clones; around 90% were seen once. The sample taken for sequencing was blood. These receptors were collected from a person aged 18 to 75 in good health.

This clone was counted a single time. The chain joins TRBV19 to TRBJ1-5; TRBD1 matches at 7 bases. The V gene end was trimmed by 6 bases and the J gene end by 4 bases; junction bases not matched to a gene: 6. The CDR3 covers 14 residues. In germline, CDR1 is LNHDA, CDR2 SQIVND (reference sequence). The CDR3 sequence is CASSLTGENQPQHF. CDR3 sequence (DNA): TGTGCCAGTAGCTTAACAGGGGAAAATCAGCCCCAGCATTTT.

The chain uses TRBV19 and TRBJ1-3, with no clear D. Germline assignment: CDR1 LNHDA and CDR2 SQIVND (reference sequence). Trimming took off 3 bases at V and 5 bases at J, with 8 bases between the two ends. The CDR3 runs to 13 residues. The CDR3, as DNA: TGTGCCAGTAGTATCTCAAGCCGAAACACCATATATTTT. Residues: CASSISSRNTIYF.

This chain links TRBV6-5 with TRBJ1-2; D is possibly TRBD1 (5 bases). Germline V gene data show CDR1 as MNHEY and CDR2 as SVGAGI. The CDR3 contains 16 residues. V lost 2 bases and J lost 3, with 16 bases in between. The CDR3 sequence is CASSYRGGRLDYGYTF. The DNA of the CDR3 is TGTGCCAGCAGTTACCGCGGGGGTCGATTGGACTATGGCTACACCTTC.

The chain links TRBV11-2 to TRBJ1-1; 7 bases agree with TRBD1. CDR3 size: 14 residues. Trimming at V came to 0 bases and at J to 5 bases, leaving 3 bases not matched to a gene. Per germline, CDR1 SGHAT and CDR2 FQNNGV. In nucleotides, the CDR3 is TGTGCCAGCAGCTTAGAGAGGGGGCTTACTGAAGCTTTCTTT. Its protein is CASSLERGLTEAFF.

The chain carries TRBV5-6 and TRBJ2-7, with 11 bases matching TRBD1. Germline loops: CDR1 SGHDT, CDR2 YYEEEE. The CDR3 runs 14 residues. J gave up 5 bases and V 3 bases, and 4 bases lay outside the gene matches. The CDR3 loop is CASSWTGGANEQYF. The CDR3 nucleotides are TGTGCCAGCAGCTGGACAGGGGGCGCGAACGAGCAGTACTTC.

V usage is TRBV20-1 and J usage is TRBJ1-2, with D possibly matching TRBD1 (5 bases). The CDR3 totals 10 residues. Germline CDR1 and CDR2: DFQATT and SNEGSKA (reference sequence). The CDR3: CGHSDYGYTF. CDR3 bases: TGCGGACACTCGGATTATGGCTACACCTTC.

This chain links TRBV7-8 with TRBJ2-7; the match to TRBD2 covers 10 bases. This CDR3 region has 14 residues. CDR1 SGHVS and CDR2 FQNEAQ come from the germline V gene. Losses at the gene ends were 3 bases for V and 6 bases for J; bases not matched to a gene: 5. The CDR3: CASSFSGRAAEQYF. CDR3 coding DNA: TGTGCCAGCAGCTTCAGCGGGAGGGCCGCCGAGCAGTACTTC. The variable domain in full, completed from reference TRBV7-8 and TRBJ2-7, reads GAGVSQSPRYKVAKRGQDVALRCDPISGHVSLFWYQQALGQGPEFLTYFQNEAQLDKSGLPSDRFFAERPEGSVSTLKIQRTQQEDSAVYLCASSFSGRAAEQYFGPGTRLTVT.

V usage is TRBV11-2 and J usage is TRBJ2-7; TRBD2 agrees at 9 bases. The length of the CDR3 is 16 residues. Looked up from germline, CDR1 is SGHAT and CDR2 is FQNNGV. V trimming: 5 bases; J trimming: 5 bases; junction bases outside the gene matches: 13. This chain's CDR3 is CASSGRLKREAHEQYF. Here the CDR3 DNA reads TGTGCCAGCAGCGGTAGGCTGAAGCGGGAGGCCCACGAGCAGTACTTC.

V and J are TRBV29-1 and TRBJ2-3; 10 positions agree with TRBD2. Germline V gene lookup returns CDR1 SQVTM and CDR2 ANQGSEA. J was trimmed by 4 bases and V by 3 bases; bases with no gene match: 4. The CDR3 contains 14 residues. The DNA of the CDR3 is TGCAGCGTTGAGTCTAGCGGGAGCCCAGATACGCAGTATTTT. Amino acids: CSVESSGSPDTQYF.

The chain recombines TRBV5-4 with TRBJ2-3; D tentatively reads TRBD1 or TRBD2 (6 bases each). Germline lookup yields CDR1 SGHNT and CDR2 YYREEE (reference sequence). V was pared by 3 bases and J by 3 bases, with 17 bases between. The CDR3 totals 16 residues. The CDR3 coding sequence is TGTGCCAGCAGCTCTGTTGGGGGGCAGTCGACAGATACGCAGTATTTT. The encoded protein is CASSSVGGQSTDTQYF. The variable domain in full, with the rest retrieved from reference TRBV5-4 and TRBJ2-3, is ETGVTQSPTHLIKTRGQQVTLRCSSQSGHNTVSWYQQALGQGPQFIFQYYREEENGRGNFPPRFSGLQFPNYSSELNVNALELDDSALYLCASSSVGGQSTDTQYFGPGTRLTVL.

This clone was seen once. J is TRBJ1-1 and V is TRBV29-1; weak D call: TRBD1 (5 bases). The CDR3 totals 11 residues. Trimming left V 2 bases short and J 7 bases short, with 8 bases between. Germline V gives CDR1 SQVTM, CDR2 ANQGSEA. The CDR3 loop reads CSVESGVEAFF. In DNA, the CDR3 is TGCAGCGTTGAATCGGGGGTTGAAGCTTTCTTT.

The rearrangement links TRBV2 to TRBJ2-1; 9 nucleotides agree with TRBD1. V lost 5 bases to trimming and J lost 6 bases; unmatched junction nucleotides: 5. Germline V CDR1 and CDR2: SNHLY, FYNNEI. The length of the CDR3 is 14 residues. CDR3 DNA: TGTGCCAGCAGTTGGGACAGGGAACTCAATGAGCAGTTCTTC. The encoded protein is CASSWDRELNEQFF.

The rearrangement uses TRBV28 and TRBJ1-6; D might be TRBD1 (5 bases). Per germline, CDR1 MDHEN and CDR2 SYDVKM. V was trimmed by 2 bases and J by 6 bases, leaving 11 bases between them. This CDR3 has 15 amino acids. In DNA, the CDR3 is TGTGCCAGCAGTTTAATTCAGGGAGGTAATTCACCCCTCCACTTT. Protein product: CASSLIQGGNSPLHF.

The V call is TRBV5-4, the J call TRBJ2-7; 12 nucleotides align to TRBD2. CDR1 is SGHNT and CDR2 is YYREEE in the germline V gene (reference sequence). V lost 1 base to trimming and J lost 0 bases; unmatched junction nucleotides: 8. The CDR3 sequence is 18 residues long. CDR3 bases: TGTGCCAGCAGCTTGAAGGCGCTAGCGGGGGGGCCCTCCTACGAGCAGTACTTC. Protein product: CASSLKALAGGPSYEQYF.

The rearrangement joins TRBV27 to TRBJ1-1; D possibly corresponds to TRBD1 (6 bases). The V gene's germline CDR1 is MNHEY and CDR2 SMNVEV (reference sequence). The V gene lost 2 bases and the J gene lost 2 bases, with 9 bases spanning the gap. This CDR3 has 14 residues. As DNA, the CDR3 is TGTGCCAGCAGTTTAATGGGGGCTAACACTGAAGCTTTCTTT. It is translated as CASSLMGANTEAFF.

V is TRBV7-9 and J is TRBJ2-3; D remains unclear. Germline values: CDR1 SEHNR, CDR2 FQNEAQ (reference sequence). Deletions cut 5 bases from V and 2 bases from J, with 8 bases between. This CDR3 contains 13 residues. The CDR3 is CASSRLLTDTQYF. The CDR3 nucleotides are TGTGCCAGCAGCCGACTTCTCACAGATACGCAGTATTTT.

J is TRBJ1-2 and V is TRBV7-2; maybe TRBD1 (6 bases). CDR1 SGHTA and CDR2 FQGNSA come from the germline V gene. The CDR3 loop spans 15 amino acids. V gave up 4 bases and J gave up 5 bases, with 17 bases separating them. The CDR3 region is CASSSQTGLRYGYTF. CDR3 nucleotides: TGTGCCAGCAGCTCCCAGACAGGACTCCGGTATGGCTACACCTTC.

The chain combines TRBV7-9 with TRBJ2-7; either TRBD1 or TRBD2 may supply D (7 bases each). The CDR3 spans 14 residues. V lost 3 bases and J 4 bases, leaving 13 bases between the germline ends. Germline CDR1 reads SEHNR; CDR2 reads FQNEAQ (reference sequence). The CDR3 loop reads CASSLGQGGYEQYF. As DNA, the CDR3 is TGTGCCAGCAGCTTGGGGCAGGGGGGGTACGAGCAGTACTTC.

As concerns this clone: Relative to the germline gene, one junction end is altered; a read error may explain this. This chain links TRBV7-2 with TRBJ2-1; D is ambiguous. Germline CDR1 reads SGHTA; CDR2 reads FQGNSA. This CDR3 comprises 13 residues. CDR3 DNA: TGTGCCAGCAGCCCCGCCTCCTATAATGAGCAGTTCTTC. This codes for CASSPASYNEQFF. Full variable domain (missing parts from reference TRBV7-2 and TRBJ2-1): GAGVSQSPSNKVTEKGKDVELRCDPISGHTALYWYRQSLGQGLEFLIYFQGNSAPDKSGLPSDRFSAERTGGSVSTLTIQRTQQEDSAVYLCASSPASYNEQFFGPGTRLTVL.

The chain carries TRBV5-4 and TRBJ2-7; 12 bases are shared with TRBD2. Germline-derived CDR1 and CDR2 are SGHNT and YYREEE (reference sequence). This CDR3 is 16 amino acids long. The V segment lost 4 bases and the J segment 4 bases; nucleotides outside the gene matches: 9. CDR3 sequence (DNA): TGTGCCAGCAGCCCACAAGGACTAGCGGGATCTTACGAGCAGTACTTC. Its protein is CASSPQGLAGSYEQYF.

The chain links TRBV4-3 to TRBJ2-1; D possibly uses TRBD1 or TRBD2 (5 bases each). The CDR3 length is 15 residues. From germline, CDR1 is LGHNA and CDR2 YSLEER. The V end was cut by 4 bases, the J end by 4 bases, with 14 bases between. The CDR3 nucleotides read TGCGCCAGCAGCCTTCTGGGACGGGGATACAATGAGCAGTTCTTC. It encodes CASSLLGRGYNEQFF.

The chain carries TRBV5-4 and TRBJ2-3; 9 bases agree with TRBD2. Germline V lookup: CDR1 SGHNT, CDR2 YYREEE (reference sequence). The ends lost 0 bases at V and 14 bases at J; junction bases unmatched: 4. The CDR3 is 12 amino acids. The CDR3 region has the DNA TGTGCCAGCAGCTTGGATAGCGGGAGCCCGTATTTT. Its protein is CASSLDSGSPYF.

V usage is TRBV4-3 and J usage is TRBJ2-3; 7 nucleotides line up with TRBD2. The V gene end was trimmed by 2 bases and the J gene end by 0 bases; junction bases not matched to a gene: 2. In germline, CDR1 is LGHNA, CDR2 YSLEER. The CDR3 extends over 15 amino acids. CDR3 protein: CASSQLAASTDTQYF. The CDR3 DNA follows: TGCGCCAGCAGCCAACTAGCGGCTAGCACAGATACGCAGTATTTT.

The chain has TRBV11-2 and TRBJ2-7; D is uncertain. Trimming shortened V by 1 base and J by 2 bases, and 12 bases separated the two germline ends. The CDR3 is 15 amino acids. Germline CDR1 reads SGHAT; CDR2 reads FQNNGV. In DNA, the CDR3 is TGTGCCAGCAGCTTAGCGAGTTGGCAGACCTACGAGCAGTACTTC. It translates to CASSLASWQTYEQYF.

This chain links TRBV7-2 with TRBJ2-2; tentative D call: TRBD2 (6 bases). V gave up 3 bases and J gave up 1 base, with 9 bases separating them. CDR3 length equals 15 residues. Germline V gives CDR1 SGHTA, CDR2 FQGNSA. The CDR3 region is CASSFDGRNTGELFF. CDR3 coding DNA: TGTGCCAGCAGCTTCGACGGGAGGAACACCGGGGAGCTGTTTTTT.

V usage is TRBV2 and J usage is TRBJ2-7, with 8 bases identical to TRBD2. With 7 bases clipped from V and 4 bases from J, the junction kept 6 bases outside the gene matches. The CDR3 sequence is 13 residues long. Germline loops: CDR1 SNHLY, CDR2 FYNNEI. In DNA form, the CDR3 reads TGTGCCAGCAAGGGACTAGGTTATTACGAGCAGTACTTC. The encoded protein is CASKGLGYYEQYF.

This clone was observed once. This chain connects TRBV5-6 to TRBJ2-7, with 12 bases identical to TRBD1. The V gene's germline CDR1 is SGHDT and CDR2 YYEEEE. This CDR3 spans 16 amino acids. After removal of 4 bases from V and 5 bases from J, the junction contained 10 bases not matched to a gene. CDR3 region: CASSPVGTGGRDEQYF. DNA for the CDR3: TGTGCCAGCAGCCCCGTCGGGACAGGGGGCAGGGACGAGCAGTACTTC.

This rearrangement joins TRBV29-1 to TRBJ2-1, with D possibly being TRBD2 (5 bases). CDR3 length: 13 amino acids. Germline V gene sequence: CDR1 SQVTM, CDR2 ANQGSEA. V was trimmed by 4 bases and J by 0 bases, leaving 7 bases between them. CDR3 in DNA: TGCAGCGTTGGTCGGGGCTCCTACAATGAGCAGTTCTTC. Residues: CSVGRGSYNEQFF.

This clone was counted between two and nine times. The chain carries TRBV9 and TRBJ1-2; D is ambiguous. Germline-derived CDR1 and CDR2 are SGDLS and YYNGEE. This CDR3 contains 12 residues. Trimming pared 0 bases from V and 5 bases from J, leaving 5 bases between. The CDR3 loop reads CASSVGGYGYTF. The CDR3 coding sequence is TGTGCCAGCAGCGTAGGAGGTTATGGCTACACCTTC.